A single sample is the source of the 12 T cell receptor beta chains below, sequenced in a study of blood T cell repertoires in COVID-19. Libraries were prepared by immunoSEQ multiplex PCR; TCRdb keeps only in-frame clonotypes and omits some of them. The profile covers hundreds of thousands of clones, with about 89% appearing a single time and approximately 4.2% taken by the ten largest. The sequenced sample consisted of peripheral blood. These receptors originate from a man aged 40-50 years with acute or convalescent COVID-19.

This clone was counted once. V gene TRBV5-5 combines with J gene TRBJ1-5, with D possibly TRBD1 on 5 matching bases. Germline V CDR1 and CDR2: SGHKS, YYEKEE (reference sequence). The length of the CDR3 is 16 residues. The V end lost 0 bases, the J end lost 4 bases, and 14 bases lay between the germline ends. This chain's CDR3 is CASSLVGGGLNQPQHF. CDR3 nucleotide sequence: TGTGCCAGCAGCTTGGTCGGGGGAGGTTTGAATCAGCCCCAGCATTTT.

The chain employs TRBV6-5 and TRBJ1-6; possibly TRBD1 for D (5 bases). Trimming took 8 bases from V and 4 from J, leaving 12 bases between them. From germline, CDR1 is MNHEY and CDR2 SVGAGI. The length of the CDR3 is 14 residues. The CDR3 DNA reads as TGTGCCAGCCGGCCCACAGGTTATAATTCACCCCTCCACTTT. This encodes CASRPTGYNSPLHF.

The V gene is TRBV6-5, the J gene TRBJ1-3; 8 bases are a match to TRBD1. V was pared by 6 bases and J by 4 bases, with 2 bases of the junction left unmatched. Germline V gives CDR1 MNHEY, CDR2 SVGAGI. The CDR3 extends over 13 amino acids. CDR3 loop: CASRQGEGNTIYF. The CDR3 nucleotides are TGTGCCAGCAGACAGGGGGAAGGAAACACCATATATTTT.

The chain combines TRBV10-2 with TRBJ2-2; no definite D call. Germline V CDR1 and CDR2: WSHSY, SAAADI. V dropped 7 bases and J dropped 2 bases, with 11 bases sitting between them. This CDR3 contains 14 residues. The DNA for the CDR3 is TGCGCCAGCACCCGAACGGGTAACACCGGGGAGCTGTTTTTT. This sequence encodes CASTRTGNTGELFF.

The chain combines TRBV3-1 (or the pseudogene TRBV3-2) with TRBJ1-2; perhaps TRBD1 as D (5 bases). Deletions cut 6 bases from V and 0 bases from J, with 17 bases between. This CDR3 is 16 amino acids long. Per germline, CDR1 LGHDT and CDR2 YNNKEL (reference sequence). This CDR3 is CASRPFPGLSNYGYTF. The CDR3 region has the DNA TGTGCCAGCAGACCCTTTCCGGGACTCTCTAACTATGGCTACACCTTC.

A note on this clone: Other DNA sequences in this specimen translate into the identical CDR3. This chain connects TRBV2 to TRBJ2-3; 10 bases line up with TRBD1. The CDR3 is made up of 13 amino acids. J was trimmed by 5 bases and V by 5 bases; bases with no gene match: 1. Germline values: CDR1 SNHLY, CDR2 FYNNEI. In DNA form, the CDR3 reads TGTGCCAGCAGTCGGGACAGGGGAGATACGCAGTATTTT. It is translated as CASSRDRGDTQYF.

The chain couples TRBV10-1 to TRBJ2-2, with 7 bases lining up with TRBD2. The junction had 13 bases not matched to a gene; V was cut back by 11 bases and J by 4 bases. Per the germline V gene, CDR1 is WNHNN and CDR2 is SYGVQD (reference sequence). The CDR3 is 15 amino acids. The DNA of the CDR3 is TGCGCCGGACCAACGGGAGGTGGCTGCACCGGGGAGCTGTTTTTT. Translated, it gives CAGPTGGGCTGELFF.

V is TRBV2 and J is TRBJ1-2; the match to TRBD1 covers 7 bases. The CDR3 runs 12 residues. Per the germline V gene, CDR1 is SNHLY and CDR2 is FYNNEI. V trimming: 6 bases; J trimming: 5 bases; junction bases outside the gene matches: 3. CDR3 bases: TGTGCCAGCAGGGGACAGCAATATGGCTACACCTTC. Amino acid sequence: CASRGQQYGYTF.

The chain carries TRBV5-1 and TRBJ1-6, with 7 bases identical to TRBD1. The CDR3 is 15 residues long. CDR1 SGHRS and CDR2 YFSETQ come from the germline V gene. The trim removed 0 bases at V and 4 bases at J, leaving 1 base unmatched. The CDR3 DNA is TGCGCCAGCAGCTTGGGACAGGGTTATAATTCACCCCTCCACTTT. Amino acid sequence: CASSLGQGYNSPLHF.

This clone showed up just once. The chain recombines TRBV19 with TRBJ2-3; D gene unclear. Trimming shortened V by 3 bases and J by 0 bases, and 4 bases separated the two germline ends. This CDR3 region has 13 residues. The germline gives CDR1 LNHDA, CDR2 SQIVND (reference sequence). The CDR3 is CASSMASTDTQYF. CDR3 coding DNA: TGTGCCAGTAGTATGGCTAGCACAGATACGCAGTATTTT. Using reference TRBV19 and TRBJ2-3 for the parts outside the CDR3, the full variable domain is DGGITQSPKYLFRKEGQNVTLSCEQNLNHDAMYWYRQDPGQGLRLIYYSQIVNDFQKGDIAEGYSVSREKKESFPLTVTSAQKNPTAFYLCASSMASTDTQYFGPGTRLTVL.

A few counts support this clone. This chain connects TRBV6-5 to TRBJ2-7; maybe TRBD1 (6 bases). V was pared by 6 bases and J by 4 bases, with 19 bases between. This CDR3 region has 15 residues. Looked up from germline, CDR1 is MNHEY and CDR2 is SVGAGI. The CDR3 coding sequence is TGTGCCAGCAGACCGACAGGTTCAGTAATATACGAGCAGTACTTC. Encoded protein: CASRPTGSVIYEQYF.

The chain is built from TRBV5-1 and TRBJ1-2, with TRBD1 matching over 8 bases. The CDR3 runs 14 residues. The ends lost 0 bases at V and 4 bases at J; junction bases unmatched: 2. Germline lookup yields CDR1 SGHRS and CDR2 YFSETQ. The CDR3 here is CASSLEDRVYGYTF. For the CDR3, the DNA is TGCGCCAGCAGCTTGGAGGACAGGGTCTATGGCTACACCTTC.